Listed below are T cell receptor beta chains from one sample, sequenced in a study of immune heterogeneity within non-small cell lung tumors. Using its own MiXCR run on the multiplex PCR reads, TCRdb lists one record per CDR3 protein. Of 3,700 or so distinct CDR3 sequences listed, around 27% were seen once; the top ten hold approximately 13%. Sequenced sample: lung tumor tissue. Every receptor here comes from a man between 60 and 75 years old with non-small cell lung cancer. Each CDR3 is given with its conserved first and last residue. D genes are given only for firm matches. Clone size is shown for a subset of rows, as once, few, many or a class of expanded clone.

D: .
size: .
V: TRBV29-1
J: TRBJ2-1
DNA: TGCAGCGTTGAAGATCGTGGGGCTCGCGCCTACAATGAGCAGTTCTTC
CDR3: CSVEDRGARAYNEQFF

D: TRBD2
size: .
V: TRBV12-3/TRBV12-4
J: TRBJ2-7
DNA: TGTGCCAGCAGTTTACCAGCGGGAACCGCCTACGAGCAGTACTTC
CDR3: CASSLPAGTAYEQYF

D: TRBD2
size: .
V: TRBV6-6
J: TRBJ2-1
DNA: TGTGCCAGCAGTTCCTCGCGCGGGAGGGCCTTTTTTGAGCAGTTCTTC
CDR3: CASSSSRGRAFFEQFF

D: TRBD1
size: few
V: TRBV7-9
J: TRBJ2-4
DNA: TGTGCCAGCAGCTCAATCGCTGGAATGACAGGGGATCAGTACTTC
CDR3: CASSSIAGMTGDQYF

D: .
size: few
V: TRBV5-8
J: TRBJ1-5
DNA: TGTGCCAGCAGCTTGGGCCGGGACTATAGCAATCAGCCCCAGCATTTT
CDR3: CASSLGRDYSNQPQHF

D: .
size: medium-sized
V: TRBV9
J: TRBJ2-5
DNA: TGTGCCAGCAGCGTAGTGGCAGGAAGCTCCCAAGAGACCCAGTACTTC
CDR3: CASSVVAGSSQETQYF

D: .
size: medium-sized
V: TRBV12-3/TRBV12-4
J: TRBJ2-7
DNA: TGTGCCAGCAGTATCGATCCGACAGGCGGGCGCGAGCAGTACTTC
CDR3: CASSIDPTGGREQYF

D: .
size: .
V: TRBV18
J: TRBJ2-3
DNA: TGTGCCAGCTCACCATACAGGGTTAATGAGGGCACAGATACGCAGTATTTT
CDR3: CASSPYRVNEGTDTQYF

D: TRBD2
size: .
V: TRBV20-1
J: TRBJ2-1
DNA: TGCAGTGCTAGAGATATCACAGCGGGAATTAATGAGCAGTTCTTC
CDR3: CSARDITAGINEQFF

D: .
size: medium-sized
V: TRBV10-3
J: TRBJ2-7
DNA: TGTGCCATCAGCCCGGGGATCGAAGGGTACGAGCAGTACTTC
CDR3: CAISPGIEGYEQYF

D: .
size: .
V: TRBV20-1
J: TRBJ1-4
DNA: TGCAGTGCGAGGGCCCCCGGCGAAAAACTGTTTTTT
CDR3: CSARAPGEKLFF

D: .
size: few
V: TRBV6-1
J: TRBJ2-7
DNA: TGTGCCAGCAGTGAAGGGGCAGGGGTTTACGAGCAGTACTTC
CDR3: CASSEGAGVYEQYF

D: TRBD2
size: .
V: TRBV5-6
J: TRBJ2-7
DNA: TGTGCCAGCAACTTGTATGGCGGGAGAGTATACGAGCAGTACTTC
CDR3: CASNLYGGRVYEQYF

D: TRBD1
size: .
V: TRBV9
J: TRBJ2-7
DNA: TGTGCCAGCAGCCCCGGACAGGGGGCCTACGAGCAGTACTTC
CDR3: CASSPGQGAYEQYF

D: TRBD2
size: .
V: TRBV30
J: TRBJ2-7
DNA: TGTGCCCTGGGACTAGCGGGAGGATTTTCAGGGGACGAGCAGTACTTC
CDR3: CALGLAGGFSGDEQYF

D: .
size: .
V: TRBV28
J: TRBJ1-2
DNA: TGTGCCAGCAGTTTCGCGGGACGATCACCGGGGGGCTACACCTTC
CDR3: CASSFAGRSPGGYTF

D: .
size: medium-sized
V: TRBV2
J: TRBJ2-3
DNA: TGTGCCAGCAGTGAAGCGCGGGCAGGGGGCACAGATACGCAGTATTTT
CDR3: CASSEARAGGTDTQYF

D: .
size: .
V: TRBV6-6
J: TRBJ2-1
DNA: TGTGCCAGCAGTTACTCGACTCGGGGGGCGGATGAGCAGTTCTTC
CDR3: CASSYSTRGADEQFF

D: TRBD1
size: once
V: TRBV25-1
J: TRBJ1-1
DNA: TGTGCCAGCAGGGGCCCGGGACAGGAAGCTTTCTTT
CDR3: CASRGPGQEAFF

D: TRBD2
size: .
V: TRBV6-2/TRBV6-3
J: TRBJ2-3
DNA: TGTGTCAGCAGTTACAGTCTAGCGGGAGCAGATACGCAGTATTTT
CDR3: CVSSYSLAGADTQYF

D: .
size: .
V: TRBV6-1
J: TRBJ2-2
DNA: TGTGCCAGCAAACGGGAGTTCGGCACCGGGGAGCTGTTTTTT
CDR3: CASKREFGTGELFF

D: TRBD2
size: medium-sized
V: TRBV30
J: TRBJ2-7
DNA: TGTGCCTGGAGTGTAACCGCGGGAGGTGTCCACGAGCAGTACTTC
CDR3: CAWSVTAGGVHEQYF

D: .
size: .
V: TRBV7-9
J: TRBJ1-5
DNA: TGTGCCAGCAGCTTAGTCAATAGCAATAAGCCACAGCATTTT
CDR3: CASSLVNSNKPQHF

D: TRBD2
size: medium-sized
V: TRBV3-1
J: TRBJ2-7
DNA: TGTGCCAGCAGCCGACTAGCGGGAGGGTACGAGCAGTACTTC
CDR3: CASSRLAGGYEQYF

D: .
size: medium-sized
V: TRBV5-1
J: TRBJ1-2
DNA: TGCGCCAGCAGCCCGGTGGGGGGGCGAGACTATGGCTACACCTTC
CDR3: CASSPVGGRDYGYTF

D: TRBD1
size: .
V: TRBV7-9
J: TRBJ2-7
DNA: TGTGCCAGCACCGATGCCGGGACAGGGGTCTACGAGCAGTACTTC
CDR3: CASTDAGTGVYEQYF

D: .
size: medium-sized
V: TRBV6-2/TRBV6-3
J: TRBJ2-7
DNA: TGTGCCAGCAGTTACCCGCTAAAGAGCGGACCCCCCTCCTACGAGCAGTACTTC
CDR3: CASSYPLKSGPPSYEQYF

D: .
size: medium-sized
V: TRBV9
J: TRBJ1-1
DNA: TGTGCCAGCAGCGTTACCTTGGAACCCTTGGAAGCTTTCTTT
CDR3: CASSVTLEPLEAFF

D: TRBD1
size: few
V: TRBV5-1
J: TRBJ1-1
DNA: TGCGCCAGCAGGTCCGGGACAGGGGCTACTGAAGCTTTCTTT
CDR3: CASRSGTGATEAFF

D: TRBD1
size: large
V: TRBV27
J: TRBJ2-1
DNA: TGTGCCAGCAGGGCTGGACAGGGGGCTTACAATGAGCAGTTCTTC
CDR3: CASRAGQGAYNEQFF

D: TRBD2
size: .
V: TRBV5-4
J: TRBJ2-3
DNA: TGTGCCAGCAGCTTGGGACTAGCGGGAGGGAAGGCAGATACGCAGTATTTT
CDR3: CASSLGLAGGKADTQYF

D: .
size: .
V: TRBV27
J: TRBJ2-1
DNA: TGTGCCAGCAGTAAACTAGGGTCTGAGCAGTTCTTC
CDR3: CASSKLGSEQFF

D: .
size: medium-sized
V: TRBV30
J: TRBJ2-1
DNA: TGTGCCTGGAGGGCGTACAATGAGCAGTTCTTC
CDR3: CAWRAYNEQFF

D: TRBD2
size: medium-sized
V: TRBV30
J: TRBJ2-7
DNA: TGTGCCTGGAGTGAAAGCGGGAGGGGAGAGCAGTACTTC
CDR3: CAWSESGRGEQYF

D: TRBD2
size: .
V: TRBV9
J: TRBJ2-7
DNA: TGTGCCAGCAGCCCAGTGGGGACTAGCGGGAGGCCCGACGGGGAGCAGTACTTC
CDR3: CASSPVGTSGRPDGEQYF

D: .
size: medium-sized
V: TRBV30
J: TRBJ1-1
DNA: TGTGCCTGGAGTATAGGGCTGGGCACTGAAGCTTTCTTT
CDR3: CAWSIGLGTEAFF

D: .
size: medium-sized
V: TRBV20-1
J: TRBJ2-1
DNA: TGCAGTGCTGGGACTTTAAACAATGAGCAGTTCTTC
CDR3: CSAGTLNNEQFF

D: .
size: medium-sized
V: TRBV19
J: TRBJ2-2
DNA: TGTGCCAGTGTAACCCATTCCGGGGAGCTGTTTTTT
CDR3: CASVTHSGELFF

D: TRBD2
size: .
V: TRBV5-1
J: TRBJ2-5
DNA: TGCGCCAGCAGCTGGGGGGGAACTAGCGGGAGAGAGACCCAGTACTTC
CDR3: CASSWGGTSGRETQYF

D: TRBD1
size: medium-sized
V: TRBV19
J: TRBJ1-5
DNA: TGTGCCAGTAAGGGAGGACAGGGGGGCAATCAGCCCCAGCATTTT
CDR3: CASKGGQGGNQPQHF

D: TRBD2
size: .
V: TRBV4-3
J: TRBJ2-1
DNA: TGCGCCAGCAGCCGCGAGGGTAGCGGGGACCCTTTTTACAATGAGCAGTTCTTC
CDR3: CASSREGSGDPFYNEQFF

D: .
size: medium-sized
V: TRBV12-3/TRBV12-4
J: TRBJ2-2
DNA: TGTGCCAGCAGTTTAGCGCCCCAGAACACCGGGGAGCTGTTTTTT
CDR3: CASSLAPQNTGELFF

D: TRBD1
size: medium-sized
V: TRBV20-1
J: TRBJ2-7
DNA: TGCAGTGCTAGAGACCTACAGGGGAGAGCCTACGAGCAGTACTTC
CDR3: CSARDLQGRAYEQYF

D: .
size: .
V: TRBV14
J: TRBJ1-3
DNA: TGTGCCAGCAGCCAAGGTCCAAGCAGCACCATATATTTT
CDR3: CASSQGPSSTIYF